The 10 T cell receptor beta chains below all came from one sample that was sequenced in a study of blood T cell repertoires in COVID-19. This table comes from immunoSEQ multiplex PCR, and its TCRdb copy is limited to in-frame clones, with some not included. The sample has roughly 70,000 clones; approximately 90% are singletons. Sequencing was carried out using peripheral blood. These receptors were taken from a woman older than 75 with active COVID-19.

This clone was seen a single time. The CDR3 region has the DNA TGTGCCAGCAGCTTCGGGGGGCTTGGGAACACTGAAGCTTTCTTT. Translating gives CASSFGGLGNTEAFF. The J gene is TRBJ1-1, the V gene TRBV7-9; D is perhaps TRBD1 (6 bases). Germline CDR1 and CDR2: SEHNR and FQNEAQ (reference sequence). Deletions cut 3 bases from V and 1 base from J, with 12 bases between. There are 15 residues in the CDR3.

This chain links TRBV5-1 with TRBJ1-1, with no clear D. This CDR3 contains 12 residues. With 0 bases removed from V and 5 bases from J, the gap between germline ends came to 5 bases. The germline CDR1 and CDR2 sequences are SGHRS and YFSETQ. The CDR3 bases are TGCGCCAGCAGCTTGGGGCAAACTGAAGCTTTCTTT. It encodes CASSLGQTEAFF.

The chain links TRBV11-3 to TRBJ1-6; unclear D gene. The CDR3 totals 15 residues. CDR1 is SGHNT and CDR2 is YENEEA in the germline V gene. V was shortened by 2 bases and J by 3 bases, with 8 bases between the two germline ends. The CDR3 is CASSLSSSYNSPLHF. The CDR3 DNA sequence: TGTGCCAGCAGCTTATCTTCCAGCTATAATTCACCCCTCCACTTT.

V is TRBV27 and J is TRBJ2-1; TRBD2 agrees at 7 bases. The CDR3 has 15 residues. Looked up from germline, CDR1 is MNHEY and CDR2 is SMNVEV (reference sequence). The V gene end was trimmed by 3 bases and the J gene end by 1 base; junction bases not matched to a gene: 3. CDR3 amino acids: CASSFFGGSYNEQFF. CDR3 DNA sequence: TGTGCCAGCAGTTTTTTCGGGGGGTCCTACAATGAGCAGTTCTTC.

The chain recombines TRBV19 with TRBJ2-3; D remains ambiguous. The CDR3 spans 15 residues. Germline V gene data show CDR1 as LNHDA and CDR2 as SQIVND (reference sequence). Trimming left V 3 bases short and J 1 base short, with 11 bases between. The CDR3 reads CASSIPAGRTDTQYF. The CDR3 coding sequence is TGTGCCAGTAGTATCCCGGCAGGTCGCACAGATACGCAGTATTTT.

This chain uses TRBV6-6 with TRBJ2-7; TRBD1 matches at 7 bases. V was pared by 0 bases and J by 6 bases, with 5 bases of the junction left unmatched. The CDR3 has 14 amino acids. In germline, CDR1 is MNHNY, CDR2 SVGAGI (reference sequence). CDR3 bases: TGTGCCAGCAGTTACTCGAGGGGGCCCACCGAGCAGTACTTC. This codes for CASSYSRGPTEQYF.

The chain is built from TRBV7-9 and TRBJ2-3; D gene uncertain. The CDR3 length is 11 residues. From germline, CDR1 is SEHNR and CDR2 FQNEAQ (reference sequence). Trimming removed 4 bases at V and 9 bases at J, with 8 bases between. The CDR3 loop is CASSSALTQYF. As DNA, the CDR3 is TGTGCCAGCAGCTCAGCCCTGACGCAGTATTTT.

The J gene is TRBJ2-7, the V gene TRBV11-1, with 9 positions matching TRBD1. CDR1 is SGHAT, CDR2 FQDESV, per germline (reference sequence). CDR3 size: 15 residues. J was trimmed by 5 bases and V by 5 bases; bases with no gene match: 10. Here the CDR3 reads CASSKPGQGFDEQYF. In DNA, the CDR3 is TGTGCCAGCAGCAAGCCGGGACAGGGTTTCGACGAGCAGTACTTC.

The genes are TRBV18 and TRBJ2-1; 10 bases match TRBD2. V shed 6 bases, J shed 8 bases, and the junction held 7 bases outside the gene matches. The CDR3 length is 14 residues. The germline CDR1 and CDR2 sequences are KGHSH and LQKENI. In DNA, the CDR3 is TGTGCCAGCTCGCGGACTAGCGGTGGGGATGAGCAGTTCTTC. It translates to CASSRTSGGDEQFF.

The chain links TRBV5-1 to TRBJ2-5, with a possible D match to TRBD2 (7 bases). The CDR3 sequence is 14 residues long. Trimming stripped 4 bases from V and 5 bases from J, with 15 bases between. Germline loops: CDR1 SGHRS, CDR2 YFSETQ. The CDR3 here is CASSPGGKWETQYF. CDR3 nucleotides: TGCGCCAGCAGCCCGGGGGGCAAGTGGGAGACCCAGTACTTC.